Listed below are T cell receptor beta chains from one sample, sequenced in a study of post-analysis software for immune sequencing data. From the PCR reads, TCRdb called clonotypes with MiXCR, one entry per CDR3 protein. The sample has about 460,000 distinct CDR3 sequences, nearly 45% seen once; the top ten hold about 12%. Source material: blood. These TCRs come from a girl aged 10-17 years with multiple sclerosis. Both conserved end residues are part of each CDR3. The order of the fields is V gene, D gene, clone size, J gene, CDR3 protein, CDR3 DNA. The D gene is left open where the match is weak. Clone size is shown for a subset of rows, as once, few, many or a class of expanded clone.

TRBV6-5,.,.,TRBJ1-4,CASSKTRNGPNEKLFF,TGTGCCAGCAGCAAGACAAGAAATGGGCCGAATGAAAAACTGTTTTTT
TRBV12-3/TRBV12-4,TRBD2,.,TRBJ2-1,CASSLANLAGLDNGQFF,TGTGCCAGCAGTTTAGCCAATCTAGCGGGGTTAGACAATGGGCAGTTCTTC
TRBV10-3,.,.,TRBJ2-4,CAISEDFLQYF,TGTGCCATCAGTGAGGACTTTCTGCAGTACTTC
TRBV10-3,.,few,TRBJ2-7,CAIGPEAIETYEQYF,TGTGCCATCGGACCCGAGGCCATTGAGACCTACGAGCAGTACTTC
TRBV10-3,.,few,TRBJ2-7,CAISEEQRAYEQYF,TGTGCCATCAGTGAGGAACAGAGAGCCTACGAGCAGTACTTC
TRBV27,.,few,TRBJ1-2,CASSRDVAYGYTF,TGTGCCAGCAGTCGCGATGTGGCCTATGGCTACACCTTC
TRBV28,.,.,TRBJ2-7,CASSLRTPSYEQYF,TGTGCCAGCAGTTTGCGGACACCCTCCTACGAGCAGTACTTC
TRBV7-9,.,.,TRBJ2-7,CASSPGSGNEQYF,TGTGCCAGCAGCCCCGGATCGGGCAACGAGCAGTACTTC
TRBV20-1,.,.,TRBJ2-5,CSARGDQGTQYF,TGCAGTGCTAGGGGGGACCAAGGGACCCAGTACTTC
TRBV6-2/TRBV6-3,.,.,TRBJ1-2,CASGQTDRNTF,TGTGCCAGCGGCCAGACAGACAGAAACACCTTC
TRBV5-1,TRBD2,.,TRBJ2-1,CATSSTSGVGNEQFF,TGCGCCACCTCTTCTACTAGCGGGGTGGGCAATGAGCAGTTCTTC
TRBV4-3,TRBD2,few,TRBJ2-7,CASSQEITSGTTYEQYF,TGCGCCAGCAGCCAAGAGATCACTAGCGGAACCACCTACGAGCAGTACTTC
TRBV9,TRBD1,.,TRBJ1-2,CASSPGTGTYGYTF,TGTGCCAGCAGCCCAGGGACAGGGACCTATGGCTACACCTTC
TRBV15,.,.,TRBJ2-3,CAIAQGGRHTDTQYF,TGTGCCATCGCACAGGGCGGGAGACACACAGATACGCAGTATTTT
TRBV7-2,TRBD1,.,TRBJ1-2,CASSMDRGIYGYTF,TGTGCCAGCAGCATGGACAGGGGGATCTATGGCTACACCTTC
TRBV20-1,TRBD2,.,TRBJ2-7,CSAPSLSGRFYEQYF,TGCAGTGCTCCGTCTCTCAGCGGGAGATTCTACGAGCAGTACTTC
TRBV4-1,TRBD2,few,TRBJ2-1,CASSQDSLAGEQFF,TGCGCCAGCAGCCAAGATTCCCTAGCGGGAGAGCAGTTCTTC
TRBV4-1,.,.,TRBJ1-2,CASSQIDSPDNYGYTF,TGCGCCAGCAGCCAAATAGACAGCCCCGATAACTATGGCTACACCTTC
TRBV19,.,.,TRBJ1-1,CASSAASLMNTEAFF,TGTGCCAGTAGTGCCGCCAGTCTCATGAACACTGAAGCTTTCTTT
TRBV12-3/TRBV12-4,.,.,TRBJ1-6,CASSSGPGGSPLHF,TGTGCCAGCAGTTCCGGGCCAGGCGGTTCACCCCTCCACTTT
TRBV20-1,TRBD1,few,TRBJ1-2,CSARDQPAGGYGYTF,TGCAGTGCTAGAGATCAGCCCGCAGGGGGCTATGGCTACACCTTC
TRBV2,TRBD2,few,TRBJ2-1,CASSDPLAGGSYNEQFF,TGTGCCAGCAGCGACCCACTAGCGGGAGGTTCCTACAATGAGCAGTTCTTC
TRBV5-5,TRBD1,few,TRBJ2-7,CASSAGQGSSEQYF,TGTGCCAGCAGCGCGGGACAGGGATCTTCCGAGCAGTACTTC
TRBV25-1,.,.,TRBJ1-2,CASSLGAGYTF,TGTGCCAGCAGTCTAGGGGCTGGCTACACCTTC
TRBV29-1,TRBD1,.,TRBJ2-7,CSVYGTGGISYEQYF,TGCAGCGTCTACGGAACAGGGGGCATCTCCTACGAGCAGTACTTC
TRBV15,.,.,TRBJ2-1,CATSRDQTSLLSYNEQFF,TGTGCCACCAGCAGAGATCAAACAAGCCTATTATCCTACAATGAGCAGTTCTTC
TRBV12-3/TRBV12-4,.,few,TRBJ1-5,CASTPDLGGNQPQHF,TGTGCCAGCACCCCCGATCTTGGGGGCAATCAGCCCCAGCATTTT
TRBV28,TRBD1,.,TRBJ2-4,CASRGTGGDRTKNIQYF,TGTGCCAGCAGGGGGACAGGGGGCGACAGGACCAAAAACATTCAGTACTTC
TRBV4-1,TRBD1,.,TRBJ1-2,CASSQEDRSYGYTF,TGCGCCAGCAGCCAAGAGGACAGGAGCTATGGCTACACCTTC
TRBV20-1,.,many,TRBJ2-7,CSLRQAHEQYF,TGCAGTTTAAGACAGGCCCACGAGCAGTACTTC
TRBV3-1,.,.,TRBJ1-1,CASSQDGYTEAFF,TGTGCCAGCAGCCAAGATGGATACACTGAAGCTTTCTTT
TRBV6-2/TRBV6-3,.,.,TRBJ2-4,CASSYSGGNIQYF,TGTGCCAGCAGTTACTCGGGGGGTAACATTCAGTACTTC
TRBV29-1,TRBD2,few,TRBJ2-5,CSVEVWGGLEETQYF,TGCAGCGTTGAAGTTTGGGGGGGGTTAGAAGAGACCCAGTACTTC
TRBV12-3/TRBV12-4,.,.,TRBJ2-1,CASSTGGRGNEQFF,TGTGCCAGCTCCACAGGCGGCAGGGGCAATGAGCAGTTCTTC
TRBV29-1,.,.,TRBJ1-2,CSVEAGAMLNYGYTF,TGCAGCGTTGAAGCAGGGGCGATGCTTAACTATGGCTACACCTTC
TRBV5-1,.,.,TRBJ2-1,CASSLNLGNEQFF,TGCGCCAGCAGCTTGAACCTTGGGAATGAGCAGTTCTTC
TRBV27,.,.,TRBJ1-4,CASSARIVGEKLFF,TGTGCCAGCAGTGCCAGGATCGTGGGTGAAAAACTGTTTTTT
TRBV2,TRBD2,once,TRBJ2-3,CASSRERGGGDTQYF,TGTGCCAGCTCGCGGGAGCGGGGAGGAGGAGATACGCAGTATTTT
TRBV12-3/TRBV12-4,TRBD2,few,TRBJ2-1,CASSRTSSLFF,TGTGCCAGCAGCCGGACTAGCAGCCTGTTCTTC
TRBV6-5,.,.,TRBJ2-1,CASSYHTTPSDSSYNEQFF,TGTGCCAGCAGTTACCACACTACCCCTAGCGACAGCTCCTACAATGAGCAGTTCTTC
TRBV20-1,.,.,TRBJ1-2,CSARAPFLANYGYTF,TGCAGTGCTAGAGCCCCCTTTTTAGCTAACTATGGCTACACCTTC
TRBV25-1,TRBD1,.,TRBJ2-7,CASTGQGVHEQYF,TGTGCCAGCACGGGACAGGGTGTACACGAGCAGTACTTC
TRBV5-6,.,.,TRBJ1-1,CASSFWGRGMDTEAFF,TGTGCCAGCAGCTTCTGGGGTCGGGGGATGGACACTGAAGCTTTCTTT
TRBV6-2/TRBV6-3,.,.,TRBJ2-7,CASSAVYEQYF,TGTGCCAGCAGTGCCGTCTACGAGCAGTACTTC
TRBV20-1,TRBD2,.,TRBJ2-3,CSASSREAPTDTQYF,TGCAGTGCTAGTTCCCGGGAGGCTCCCACAGATACGCAGTATTTT
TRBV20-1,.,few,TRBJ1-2,CSARSGAGNGYTF,TGCAGTGCTAGATCCGGGGCAGGGAATGGCTACACCTTC
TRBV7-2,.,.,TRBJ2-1,CASSSGHTEQFF,TGTGCCAGCAGCTCGGGGCACACTGAGCAGTTCTTC
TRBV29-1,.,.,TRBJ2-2,CSVRVANTGELFF,TGCAGCGTGCGCGTCGCGAACACCGGGGAGCTGTTTTTT
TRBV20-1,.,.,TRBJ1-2,CSARDEVNYGYTF,TGCAGTGCTAGAGATGAGGTTAACTATGGCTACACCTTC